This record looks at one T cell receptor (beta chain) sequence and its context. These data belong to a study of cytomegalovirus exposure and HLA in healthy donors. The V end was cut by 8 bases, the J end by 6 bases, with 20 bases between. This CDR3 has 15 amino acids. Germline CDR1 SGHNT, CDR2 YENEEA. Primers included in the PCR were 60 Vbeta and 13 Jbeta primers. Using immunoSEQ multiplex PCR, the repertoire was profiled, and TCRdb retains in-frame clones only, with some absent. The data hold about 190,000 clones, with 75% to 80% observed a single time. V usage is TRBV11-3 and J usage is TRBJ1-5; no definite D call. Sequences were obtained from PBMCs. The receptor's source is a woman aged 30 to 39 in good health and CMV-seropositive. The CDR3 DNA reads as TGTGCCAGCTCCTCAATGAGCGCGTCTCGTCAGCCCCAGCATTTT. This sequence encodes CASSSMSASRQPQHF.